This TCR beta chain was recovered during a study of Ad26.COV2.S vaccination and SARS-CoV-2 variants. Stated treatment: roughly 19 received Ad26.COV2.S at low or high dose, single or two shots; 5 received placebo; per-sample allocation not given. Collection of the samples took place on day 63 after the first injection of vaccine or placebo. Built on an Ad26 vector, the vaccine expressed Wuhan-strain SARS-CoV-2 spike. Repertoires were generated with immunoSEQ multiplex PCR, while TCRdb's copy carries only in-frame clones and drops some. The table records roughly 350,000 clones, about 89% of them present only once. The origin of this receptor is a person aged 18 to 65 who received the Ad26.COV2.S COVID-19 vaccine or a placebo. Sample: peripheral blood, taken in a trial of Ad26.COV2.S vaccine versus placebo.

In DNA, the CDR3 is TGCAGTGCCACCCATTCGAACACCATATATTTT. Translated: CSATHSNTIYF. The V gene is TRBV20-1, the J gene TRBJ1-3; D is unclear. V lost 6 bases to trimming and J lost 7 bases, with 10 bases between them. Germline CDR1 reads DFQATT; CDR2 reads SNEGSKA (reference sequence). CDR3 length: 11 residues.